The 19 T cell receptor beta chains below were found in one sample sequenced in a study of regulatory T cells in long-lasting Graves disease. Arm-PCR of CDR3 regions and iRepertoire HTBI primers were the basis on which TCR beta libraries were built. TCRdb analysed the multiplex PCR reads with MiXCR anew, one entry per CDR3 protein. The repertoire includes roughly 510,000 distinct CDR3 sequences, about 15% of them detected once, and about 11% sits in the top ten. Time point: newly diagnosed GD, antithyroid drugs for less than 3 months. PBMCs provided the RNA from which the TCR library was made. These data were also filed under a second study, of T cells in Graves' hyperthyroidism and ophthalmopathy.

The material sequenced was peripheral blood mononuclear cells (PBMCs), taken at new diagnosis, from a patient treated with antithyroid drugs. These receptors were obtained from a man in his late teens or twenties with Graves disease.

V and J are TRBV30 and TRBJ2-5; 9 nucleotides align to TRBD1. This CDR3 is 14 amino acids long. V shed 4 bases, J shed 4 bases, and the junction held 7 bases outside the gene matches. The germline V gene has CDR1 GTSNPN and CDR2 SVGIG (reference sequence). The CDR3 coding sequence is TGTGCCTGGACGGGACAGGGTGGGCGAGAGACCCAGTACTTC. Residues: CAWTGQGGRETQYF.

This clonotype was counted a few times. The genes are TRBV20-1 and TRBJ1-1; D is perhaps TRBD1 (6 bases). This CDR3 spans 15 amino acids. The V end was cut by 4 bases, the J end by 6 bases, with 21 bases between. CDR1 and CDR2 from the germline V gene are DFQATT and SNEGSKA (reference sequence). The CDR3 is CSATQIDRFLAEAFF. The CDR3 nucleotides are TGCAGTGCTACCCAGATCGACAGGTTCTTAGCTGAAGCTTTCTTT.

This rearrangement joins TRBV29-1 to TRBJ1-4; 9 nucleotides agree with TRBD1. V shed 5 bases, J shed 5 bases, and the junction held 9 bases outside the gene matches. The CDR3 has 15 residues. CDR1 and CDR2 (germline): SQVTM, ANQGSEA. The CDR3 nucleotides read TGCAGCGTTACTCCGGGACAGGGAGCAAATGAAAAACTGTTTTTT. It codes for CSVTPGQGANEKLFF.

This clonotype has a handful of counts. The rearrangement links TRBV9 to TRBJ2-3; TRBD1 matches at 7 bases. There are 14 residues in the CDR3. After removal of 2 bases from V and 4 bases from J, the junction contained 4 bases not matched to a gene. The germline V gene has CDR1 SGDLS and CDR2 YYNGEE. CDR3 amino acids: CASSVDRVSDTQYF. DNA of the CDR3: TGTGCCAGCAGCGTCGACAGGGTGTCAGATACGCAGTATTTT.

This clonotype was seen a few times. The J gene is TRBJ2-2, the V gene TRBV30; tentative D call: TRBD1 (6 bases). The CDR3 runs 13 residues. Trimming shortened V by 7 bases and J by 2 bases, and 11 bases separated the two germline ends. CDR1 and CDR2 from the germline V gene are GTSNPN and SVGIG (reference sequence). CDR3: CALDRLNTGELFF. CDR3 nucleotide sequence: TGTGCCTTGGACAGACTTAACACCGGGGAGCTGTTTTTT. The entire variable domain, with the rest obtained from reference TRBV30 and TRBJ2-2, is as follows: SQTIHQWPATLVQPVGSPLSLECTVEGTSNPNLYWYRQAAGRGLQLLFYSVGIGQISSEVPQNLSASRPQDRQFILSSKKLLLSDSGFYLCALDRLNTGELFFGEGSRLTVL.

The chain carries TRBV20-1 and TRBJ2-3, with a possible D match to TRBD2 (7 bases). This CDR3 spans 15 amino acids. Germline lookup yields CDR1 DFQATT and CDR2 SNEGSKA (reference sequence). V was clipped by 5 bases and J by 3 bases, with 18 bases between them. CDR3 coding DNA: TGCAGTGCTCCGGACAGCGGGACTCCTACAGATACGCAGTATTTT. It codes for CSAPDSGTPTDTQYF.

The rearrangement uses TRBV12-3 or TRBV12-4 and TRBJ1-2; 10 nucleotides agree with TRBD1. The CDR3 totals 19 residues. J was trimmed by 2 bases and V by 2 bases; bases with no gene match: 14. The chain's CDR3 is CASSLSSSDRGFVNYGYTF. The CDR3 nucleotides are TGTGCCAGCAGTTTATCCTCCTCGGACAGGGGGTTTGTGAACTATGGCTACACCTTC.

The genes are TRBV20-1 and TRBJ2-7, with no clear D. Trimming left V 5 bases short and J 5 bases short, with 16 bases between. Germline V lookup: CDR1 DFQATT, CDR2 SNEGSKA (reference sequence). CDR3 size: 13 residues. The CDR3 DNA reads TGCAGTGCTCACCCGGGCCTACGGGACGAGCAGTACTTC. Translating gives CSAHPGLRDEQYF.

This clonotype occurred many times. This chain connects TRBV12-3 or TRBV12-4 to TRBJ2-7; D is unclear. The CDR3 is 12 residues long. V lost 2 bases and J 6 bases, leaving 8 bases between the germline ends. The CDR3 spells CASSLSTGEQYF. As DNA, the CDR3 is TGTGCCAGCAGTTTATCGACGGGCGAGCAGTACTTC.

This clonotype has ten or more counts. This chain links TRBV27 with TRBJ1-1; the D is unclear. V dropped 11 bases and J dropped 1 base, with 14 bases sitting between them. Germline loops: CDR1 MNHEY, CDR2 SMNVEV (reference sequence). The CDR3 covers 13 residues. The CDR3 loop reads CAPTPGRNTEAFF. For the CDR3, the DNA is TGTGCCCCGACCCCGGGCAGGAACACTGAAGCTTTCTTT.

Many counts were recorded for this clonotype. The gene calls are TRBV12-3 or TRBV12-4 and TRBJ2-7; 8 bases fit TRBD2. This CDR3 region has 13 residues. With V trimmed by 6 bases and J by 5 bases, 6 bases remained unmatched. CDR3 in DNA: TGTGCCAGCAGGCGGGGACTAGACCACGAGCAGTACTTC. Translating gives CASRRGLDHEQYF.

This clonotype was seen a few times. The chain recombines TRBV6-1 with TRBJ2-7; 11 bases agree with TRBD2. This CDR3 contains 15 residues. V trimming: 8 bases; J trimming: 3 bases; junction bases outside the gene matches: 9. CDR1 is MNHNS and CDR2 is SASEGT in the germline V gene. The DNA for the CDR3 is TGTGCCAGCGCATCCCGTACTAGCGGGAGCTACGAGCAGTACTTC. Its translation: CASASRTSGSYEQYF.

At least ten counts were recorded for this clonotype. J is TRBJ1-5 and V is TRBV6-1; TRBD1 aligns across 8 bases. Germline V lookup: CDR1 MNHNS, CDR2 SASEGT. This CDR3 has 14 residues. Trimming cost V 6 bases and J 7 bases; bases outside gene matches: 8. DNA of the CDR3: TGTGCCAGCAGCTCTGGACAGGGAGAACAGCCCCAGCATTTT. The encoded protein is CASSSGQGEQPQHF.

This clonotype was detected many times. The chain uses TRBV28 and TRBJ2-5, with 10 positions matching TRBD1. V trimming: 5 bases; J trimming: 4 bases; junction bases outside the gene matches: 7. The CDR3 is 15 amino acids. Germline CDR1 reads MDHEN; CDR2 reads SYDVKM. CDR3 sequence reads: CASSPTDRGRETQYF. The DNA for the CDR3 is TGTGCCAGCAGTCCCACTGACAGGGGGCGAGAGACCCAGTACTTC. The full variable domain, in which reference TRBV28 and TRBJ2-5 provide the parts outside the CDR3, is DVKVTQSSRYLVKRTGEKVFLECVQDMDHENMFWYRQDPGLGLRLIYFSYDVKMKEKGDIPEGYSVSREKKERFSLILESASTNQTSMYLCASSPTDRGRETQYFGPGTRLLVL.

This clonotype was recorded many times. This chain links TRBV12-3 or TRBV12-4 with TRBJ1-1; no clear D. Trimming pared 9 bases from V and 4 bases from J, leaving 9 bases between. The CDR3 is 11 residues long. The CDR3 loop reads CASPSGTEAFF. As DNA, the CDR3 is TGTGCCAGTCCCTCTGGCACTGAAGCTTTCTTT.

The chain recombines TRBV28 with TRBJ2-7, with D perhaps matching TRBD2 (6 bases). Trimming cost V 5 bases and J 3 bases, with 14 bases left between them. The CDR3 contains 14 residues. Germline V CDR1 and CDR2: MDHEN, SYDVKM. CDR3 region: CASSQDYAFYEQYF. DNA for the CDR3: TGTGCCAGCAGTCAGGACTACGCGTTCTACGAGCAGTACTTC.

This clonotype occurred many times. This rearrangement joins TRBV11-2 to TRBJ2-5; possibly TRBD1 for D (6 bases). Germline CDR1 and CDR2: SGHAT and FQNNGV. This CDR3 is built from 13 residues. Between the trimmed V and J ends, which lost 3 bases and 4 bases, there was a span of 9 bases. The CDR3 loop is CASSFPGAETQYF. The CDR3 DNA is TGTGCCAGCAGCTTTCCAGGGGCAGAGACCCAGTACTTC.

J is TRBJ1-5 and V is TRBV6-1; D is uncertain. Germline CDR1 and CDR2: MNHNS and SASEGT. V was shortened by 8 bases and J by 1 base, with 9 bases between the two germline ends. This CDR3 has 13 residues. As DNA, the CDR3 is TGTGCCAGCGGGGAGGAGAGCAATCAGCCCCAGCATTTT. It codes for CASGEESNQPQHF.

V gene TRBV12-3 or TRBV12-4 combines with J gene TRBJ2-1, with 7 bases that match TRBD2. V trimming: 6 bases; J trimming: 6 bases; junction bases outside the gene matches: 2. This CDR3 is built from 12 residues. The CDR3, as DNA: TGTGCCAGCAGGGGGACTACCAATGAGCAGTTCTTC. Encoded protein: CASRGTTNEQFF.